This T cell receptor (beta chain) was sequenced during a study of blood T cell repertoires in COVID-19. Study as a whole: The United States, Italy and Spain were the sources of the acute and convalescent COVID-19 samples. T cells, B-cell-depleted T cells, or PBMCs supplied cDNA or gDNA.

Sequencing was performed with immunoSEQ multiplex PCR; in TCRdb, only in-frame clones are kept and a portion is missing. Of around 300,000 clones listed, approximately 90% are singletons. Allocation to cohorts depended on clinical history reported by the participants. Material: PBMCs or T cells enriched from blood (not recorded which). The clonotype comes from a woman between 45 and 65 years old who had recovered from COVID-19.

The CDR3 reads CASSGTYLAGGTPDTQYF. CDR3 bases: TGTGCCAGCAGTGGTACCTATCTAGCGGGAGGTACCCCAGATACGCAGTATTTT. The gene calls are TRBV2 and TRBJ2-3; 11 nucleotides match TRBD2. The V gene's germline CDR1 is SNHLY and CDR2 FYNNEI. The CDR3 is made up of 18 amino acids. The V gene end was trimmed by 4 bases and the J gene end by 4 bases; junction bases not matched to a gene: 13.